This T cell receptor (beta chain) was obtained from a study of T-cell reconstitution after alpha-beta-depleted transplantation in children. This CDR3 has 13 residues. V was shortened by 2 bases and J by 8 bases, with 11 bases between the two germline ends. This clonotype was recorded many times. Unique molecular identifiers were incorporated when the TCRbeta library was constructed. TCRdb re-called the PCR reads with MiXCR, one entry per CDR3 protein. The repertoire holds roughly 200,000 distinct CDR3 sequences, with under 9.5% as singletons. V gene TRBV12-3 or TRBV12-4 combines with J gene TRBJ2-3, with D possibly matching TRBD1 (5 bases). The sequence came from a human donor who donated a stem cell graft to a child with acute lymphoblastic leukemia. The sample in question was PBMCs from the stem cell graft donor, obtained from the stem cell graft. CDR3 loop: CASSLWGRGTQYF. Here the CDR3 DNA reads TGTGCCAGCAGTTTATGGGGAAGGGGTACGCAGTATTTT.